The next 24 T cell receptor beta chains were all read from a single sample in a study of T cells in narcolepsy. Assay used: immunoSEQ multiplex PCR; TCRdb lists only in-frame clones, some missing. The sample lists more than 30,000 clones; roughly 87% were seen once. The sample consisted of memory (CD45RA-) CD4+ T cells from blood. The receptors were sampled from a human donor in good health.

The chain employs TRBV5-1 and TRBJ2-2, with 7 bases lining up with TRBD1. The CDR3 consists of 15 residues. Germline assignment: CDR1 SGHRS and CDR2 YFSETQ. V was clipped by 1 base and J by 4 bases; unmatched bases: 4. The CDR3 reads CASSLRGDSTGELFF. In DNA, the CDR3 is TGCGCCAGCAGCTTGCGAGGGGACAGCACCGGGGAGCTGTTTTTT.

This clone occurred a few times. V is TRBV28 and J is TRBJ1-1; possible D gene TRBD1, 5 bases. The V end was cut by 3 bases, the J end by 1 base, with 12 bases between. The CDR3 is 15 amino acids. Germline V gene lookup returns CDR1 MDHEN and CDR2 SYDVKM. CDR3 sequence (DNA): TGTGCCAGCAGTTTCCCCCAGGGCCGGAACACTGAAGCTTTCTTT. This gives the protein CASSFPQGRNTEAFF.

This clone has only one observation. V gene TRBV6-1 combines with J gene TRBJ1-5; TRBD1 matches at 7 bases. The CDR3 has 21 amino acids. From germline, CDR1 is MNHNS and CDR2 SASEGT. The ends lost 1 base at V and 7 bases at J; junction bases unmatched: 25. DNA for the CDR3: TGTGCCAGCAGTGAAGGGCTCCGGACAGGAGGTGGTGTGGGCCCAAGGCAGCCCCAGCATTTT. Encoded protein: CASSEGLRTGGGVGPRQPQHF.

V and J are TRBV11-3 and TRBJ2-7; TRBD1 is a possible D gene (5 bases). Per the germline V gene, CDR1 is SGHNT and CDR2 is YENEEA. V lost 11 bases and J 7 bases, leaving 9 bases between the germline ends. CDR3 length equals 9 residues. DNA for the CDR3: TGTGCCCCAGGGTGGGAGCAGTACGTC. Residues: CAPGWEQYV.

The V and J genes are TRBV6-1 and TRBJ2-7, with a tentative D call TRBD1 (6 bases). The CDR3 extends over 14 amino acids. The germline V gene has CDR1 MNHNS and CDR2 SASEGT. The ends were cut back, 7 bases at V and 3 bases at J, with 16 bases in the middle. As DNA, the CDR3 is TGTGCCAGCACCACAGGGCCAAGGTACTACGAGCAGTACGTC. It translates to CASTTGPRYYEQYV.

J is TRBJ2-7 and V is TRBV7-7; D ambiguous. Germline CDR1 is SSHAT and CDR2 is FNYEAQ (reference sequence). The CDR3 has 13 amino acids. The V end was cut by 2 bases, the J end by 6 bases, with 11 bases between. As DNA, the CDR3 is TGTGCCAGCAGCTTATTGGCAGCCACCGAGCAGTACTTC. Amino acids: CASSLLAATEQYF.

The genes are TRBV19 and TRBJ1-5; the match to TRBD1 covers 7 bases. The V gene end was trimmed by 2 bases and the J gene end by 1 base; junction bases not matched to a gene: 11. The CDR3 is made up of 18 amino acids. Germline values: CDR1 LNHDA, CDR2 SQIVND (reference sequence). The CDR3 DNA follows: TGTGCCAGTAGTATAATTGGGACAGCGCCGGGCAGCAATCAGCCCCAGCATTTT. Translating it yields CASSIIGTAPGSNQPQHF.

Turning to this clone: Other DNA sequences in this specimen translate into the identical CDR3. CDR3 sequence reads: CASSFQGQGVYPNQPQHF. The DNA of the CDR3 is TGTGCCAGCAGCTTCCAGGGACAGGGGGTTTACCCAAATCAGCCCCAGCATTTT. The gene calls are TRBV28 and TRBJ1-5; 11 bases line up with TRBD1. Germline CDR1 reads MDHEN; CDR2 reads SYDVKM. Trimming at V came to 6 bases and at J to 4 bases, leaving 14 bases not matched to a gene. This CDR3 has 18 residues.

This clone was counted between two and nine times. The gene calls are TRBV18 and TRBJ1-2; D might be TRBD1 (6 bases). This CDR3 contains 15 residues. From germline, CDR1 is KGHSH and CDR2 LQKENI. Deletions cut 3 bases from V and 3 bases from J, with 14 bases between. This CDR3 reads CASSPLEGGDYGYTF. The CDR3 coding sequence is TGTGCCAGCTCACCTCTGGAGGGGGGAGACTATGGCTACACCTTC.

The rearrangement joins TRBV5-6 to TRBJ2-1; the D gene is possibly TRBD2 (6 bases). Germline V gene sequence: CDR1 SGHDT, CDR2 YYEEEE. V dropped 0 bases and J dropped 7 bases, with 14 bases sitting between them. The CDR3 contains 15 residues. For the CDR3, the DNA is TGTGCCAGCAGCTTGGGGGGGGTTCCCCCTAATGAGCAGTTCTTC. Amino acid sequence: CASSLGGVPPNEQFF.

The chain employs TRBV27 and TRBJ2-3, with D perhaps TRBD1 (5 bases). Germline V CDR1 and CDR2: MNHEY, SMNVEV (reference sequence). The CDR3 has 14 amino acids. Trimming cost V 4 bases and J 7 bases, with 15 bases left between them. The CDR3 region is CASSYNPRANTQYF. CDR3 DNA: TGTGCCAGCAGTTATAACCCCAGGGCCAATACGCAGTATTTT.

On this clone itself: The same CDR3 is also encoded by other DNA sequences in this sample. This chain links TRBV30 with TRBJ2-5; D may be TRBD2 (6 bases). V lost 0 bases to trimming and J lost 4 bases, with 9 bases between them. CDR1 and CDR2 from the germline V gene are GTSNPN and SVGIG (reference sequence). The CDR3 is 13 amino acids. The CDR3 here is CAWSVRERETQYF. In DNA form, the CDR3 reads TGTGCCTGGAGTGTACGGGAGCGAGAGACCCAGTACTTC.

The rearrangement joins TRBV28 to TRBJ2-7, with D maybe TRBD2 (5 bases). CDR3 length: 13 residues. In germline, CDR1 is MDHEN, CDR2 SYDVKM. Trimming took 6 bases from V and 2 from J, leaving 11 bases between them. This CDR3 is CASSPGFTYEQYF. For the CDR3, the DNA is TGTGCCAGCAGCCCGGGATTTACCTACGAGCAGTACTTC.

The rearrangement uses TRBV7-9 and TRBJ2-5; 7 positions agree with TRBD1. The junction had 7 bases not matched to a gene; V was cut back by 2 bases and J by 4 bases. In germline, CDR1 is SEHNR, CDR2 FQNEAQ (reference sequence). The CDR3 has 15 residues. Here the CDR3 reads CASSLNGQDGETQYF. The CDR3 coding sequence is TGTGCCAGCAGCTTAAACGGACAGGATGGAGAGACCCAGTACTTC.

This rearrangement joins TRBV27 to TRBJ2-1, with D tentatively TRBD1 (6 bases). Trimming removed 2 bases from V and 0 bases from J, with 8 bases in between. The CDR3 has 15 amino acids. Germline V gene data show CDR1 as MNHEY and CDR2 as SMNVEV (reference sequence). The CDR3 reads CASSLDRSSYNEQFF. CDR3 DNA sequence: TGTGCCAGCAGTTTAGACAGGAGCTCCTACAATGAGCAGTTCTTC.

This clone was recorded once. This sequence joins TRBV10-1 and TRBJ1-1, with D unresolved. The ends were cut back, 6 bases at V and 0 bases at J, with 8 bases in the middle. CDR1 is WNHNN and CDR2 is SYGVQD in the germline V gene (reference sequence). The CDR3 consists of 13 residues. CDR3 DNA: TGCGCCAGCAGGGTCTCAATGAACACTGAAGCTTTCTTT. Translation: CASRVSMNTEAFF.

V is TRBV7-2 and J is TRBJ2-5, with 14 bases fitting TRBD2. The trim removed 0 bases at V and 5 bases at J, leaving 11 bases unmatched. CDR3 length: 19 residues. The germline CDR1 and CDR2 sequences are SGHTA and FQGNSA. CDR3: CASSLARLAGGLLWETQYF. CDR3 bases: TGTGCCAGCAGCTTAGCCCGACTAGCGGGGGGGCTTCTCTGGGAGACCCAGTACTTC.

The genes are TRBV6-5 and TRBJ2-3, with 7 bases that match TRBD1. The CDR3 has 16 residues. Germline values: CDR1 MNHEY, CDR2 SVGAGI. After removal of 4 bases from V and 2 bases from J, the junction contained 9 bases not matched to a gene. In DNA, the CDR3 is TGTGCCAGCAGTTTAGGGGGCGTAGGGGTCACAGATACGCAGTATTTT. Residues: CASSLGGVGVTDTQYF.

This rearrangement joins TRBV5-8 to TRBJ2-7, with TRBD1 as a possible D gene (6 bases). This CDR3 contains 17 residues. V lost 4 bases to trimming and J lost 2 bases, with 22 bases between them. The germline gives CDR1 SGHTS, CDR2 YDEGEE. The CDR3 sequence: CASSPPDLGPGAYEQYV. DNA for the CDR3: TGTGCCAGCAGCCCTCCCGATTTGGGGCCAGGGGCCTACGAGCAGTACGTC.

This clone was observed a few times. The chain uses TRBV27 and TRBJ1-6, with D uncertain. This CDR3 contains 15 residues. Germline V gene lookup returns CDR1 MNHEY and CDR2 SMNVEV (reference sequence). The V gene lost 3 bases and the J gene lost 9 bases, with 15 bases spanning the gap. The CDR3 is CASSLDSRKGSPLHF. The CDR3 DNA sequence: TGTGCCAGCAGTTTGGACTCCCGAAAGGGTTCACCCCTCCACTTT.

J is TRBJ1-5 and V is TRBV5-1; 9 bases map to TRBD1. V lost 4 bases, J lost 7 bases, and 9 bases stayed unmatched. Germline values: CDR1 SGHRS, CDR2 YFSETQ. The CDR3 runs to 15 residues. The CDR3 nucleotides read TGCGCCAGCAGCCCAACGGGACAGGGAGGACAGCCCCAGCATTTT. This sequence encodes CASSPTGQGGQPQHF.

This sequence joins TRBV6-5 and TRBJ1-4; D possibly corresponds to TRBD1 (5 bases). The CDR3 runs 15 residues. With 5 bases removed from V and 8 bases from J, the gap between germline ends came to 18 bases. The V gene's germline CDR1 is MNHEY and CDR2 SVGAGI. As DNA, the CDR3 is TGTGCCAGCAGTAGATCAGGGTTAGTGGAAGAAAAACTGTTTTTT. Its translation: CASSRSGLVEEKLFF.

This clone was detected only once. For the CDR3, the DNA is TGCGCCAGCAGCTTGGCCGGGGCAAAGGGCTACACCTTC. It encodes CASSLAGAKGYTF. J is TRBJ1-2 and V is TRBV5-1; weak D call: TRBD1 (5 bases). V lost 0 bases, J lost 8 bases, and 11 bases lay in between. CDR1 and CDR2 (germline): SGHRS, YFSETQ. The CDR3 has 13 amino acids.

This chain joins TRBV5-4 and TRBJ2-1; D remains unclear. V lost 4 bases and J lost 2, with 10 bases in between. The CDR3 spans 14 residues. Germline-derived CDR1 and CDR2 are SGHNT and YYREEE (reference sequence). CDR3 DNA: TGTGCCAGCAGCCTTGAGCGCCCCTACAATGAGCAGTTCTTC. Its protein product is CASSLERPYNEQFF.